The rows below give T cell receptor beta chains drawn from one sample of a study of human T cells and chemical hapten exposure. Using its own MiXCR run on the RACE reads, TCRdb lists one record per CDR3 protein. The sample lists some 96,000 distinct CDR3 sequences, less than 35% occurring once. Specimen: whole blood, collected in connection with sensitization to the hapten diphenylcyclopropenone (DPC). The receptors originated from a man aged 35-49 years with alopecia areata. Some clones in this sample may be carry-over from other donors' samples. Each CDR3 is given with its conserved first and last residue. The order of the fields is V gene, J gene, clone size, D gene, CDR3 protein, CDR3 DNA. D genes are given only for firm matches. Only some rows state a clone size, as once, few, many or a class for expanded clones.

TRBV12-3/TRBV12-4	TRBJ2-1	few	TRBD2	CASSPPMVAGYNEQFF	TGTGCCAGCAGCCCCCCCATGGTAGCGGGGTACAATGAGCAGTTCTTC
TRBV6-2/TRBV6-3	TRBJ2-1	few	-	CASSQARYNEQFF	TGTGCCAGCAGTCAAGCTAGGTACAATGAGCAGTTCTTC
TRBV5-5	TRBJ2-7	few	-	CASSLGRPGEQYF	TGTGCCAGCAGCTTGGGACGTCCCGGCGAGCAGTACTTC
TRBV28	TRBJ2-4	-	TRBD1	CATQDRVKNIQYF	TGTGCCACACAAGACAGGGTCAAAAACATTCAGTACTTC
TRBV13	TRBJ2-1	many	TRBD2	CASSLLAGPYNEQFF	TGTGCCAGCAGCCTCCTAGCGGGCCCCTACAATGAGCAGTTCTTC
TRBV6-5	TRBJ2-1	few	-	CASSPPGTNEQFF	TGTGCCAGCAGCCCCCCTGGCACCAATGAGCAGTTCTTC
TRBV6-5	TRBJ2-3	-	TRBD1	CASSPLDRQFADTQYF	TGTGCCAGCAGTCCTCTGGACAGGCAATTTGCAGATACGCAGTATTTT
TRBV6-6	TRBJ2-7	-	TRBD1	CASSPRQGDEQYF	TGTGCCAGCAGTCCAAGACAGGGGGACGAGCAGTACTTC
TRBV20-1	TRBJ2-6	few	-	CSARDLTGSKANVLTF	TGCAGTGCTAGAGACTTAACAGGGAGTAAGGCCAACGTCCTGACTTTC
TRBV12-3/TRBV12-4	TRBJ2-3	-	TRBD2	CASSSGTTDTQYF	TGTGCCAGCAGTAGCGGGACCACAGATACGCAGTATTTT
TRBV6-5	TRBJ1-5	few	-	CASSPRDLNQPQHF	TGTGCCAGCAGTCCTCGGGACCTAAATCAGCCCCAGCATTTT